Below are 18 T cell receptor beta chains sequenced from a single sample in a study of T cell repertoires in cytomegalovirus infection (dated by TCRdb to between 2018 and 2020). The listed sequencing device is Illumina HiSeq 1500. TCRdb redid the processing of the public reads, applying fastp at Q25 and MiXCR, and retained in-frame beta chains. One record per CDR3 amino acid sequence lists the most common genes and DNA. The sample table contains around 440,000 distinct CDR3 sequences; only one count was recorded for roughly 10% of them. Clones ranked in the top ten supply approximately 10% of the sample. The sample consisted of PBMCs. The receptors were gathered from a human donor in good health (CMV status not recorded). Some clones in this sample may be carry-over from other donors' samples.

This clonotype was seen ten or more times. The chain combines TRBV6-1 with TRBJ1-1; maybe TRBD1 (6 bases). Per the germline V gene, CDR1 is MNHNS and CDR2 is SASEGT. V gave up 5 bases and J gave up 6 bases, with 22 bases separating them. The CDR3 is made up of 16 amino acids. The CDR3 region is CASSSKLGARRSEAFF. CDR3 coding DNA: TGTGCCAGCAGTTCCAAGTTGGGGGCGCGTCGCTCTGAAGCTTTCTTT.

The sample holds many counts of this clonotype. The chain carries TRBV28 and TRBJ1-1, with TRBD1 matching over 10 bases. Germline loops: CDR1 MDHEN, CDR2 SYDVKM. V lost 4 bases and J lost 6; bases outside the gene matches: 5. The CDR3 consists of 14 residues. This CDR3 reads CASSSRQGAPEAFF. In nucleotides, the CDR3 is TGTGCCAGCAGTTCACGACAGGGGGCCCCTGAAGCTTTCTTT.

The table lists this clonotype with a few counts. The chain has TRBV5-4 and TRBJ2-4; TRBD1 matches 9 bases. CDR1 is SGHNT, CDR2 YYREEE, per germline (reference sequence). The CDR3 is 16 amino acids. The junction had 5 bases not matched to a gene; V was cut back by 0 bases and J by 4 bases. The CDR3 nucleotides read TGTGCCAGCAGCTTGGGGAGGGACAGGGTGAAAAACATTCAGTACTTC. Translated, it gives CASSLGRDRVKNIQYF.

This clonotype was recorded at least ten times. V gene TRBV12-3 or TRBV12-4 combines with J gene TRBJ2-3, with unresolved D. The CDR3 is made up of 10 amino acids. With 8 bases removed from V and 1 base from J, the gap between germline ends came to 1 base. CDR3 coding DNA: TGTGCCAGCGGCACAGATACGCAGTATTTT. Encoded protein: CASGTDTQYF.

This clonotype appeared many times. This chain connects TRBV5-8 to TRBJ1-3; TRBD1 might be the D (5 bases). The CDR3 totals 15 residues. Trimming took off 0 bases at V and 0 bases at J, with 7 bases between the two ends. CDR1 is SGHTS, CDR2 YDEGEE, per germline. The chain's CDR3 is CASSLAGGSGNTIYF. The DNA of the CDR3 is TGTGCCAGCAGCTTGGCCGGGGGCTCTGGAAACACCATATATTTT. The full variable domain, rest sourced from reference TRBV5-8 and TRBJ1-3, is EAGVTQSPTHLIKTRGQQATLRCSPISGHTSVYWYQQALGLGLQFLLWYDEGEERNRGNFPPRFSGRQFPNYSSELNVNALELEDSALYLCASSLAGGSGNTIYFGEGSWLTVV.

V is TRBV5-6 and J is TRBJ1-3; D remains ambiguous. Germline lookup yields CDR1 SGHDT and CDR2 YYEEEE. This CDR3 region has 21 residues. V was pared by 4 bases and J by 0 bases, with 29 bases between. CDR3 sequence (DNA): TGTGCCAGCAGCGGGCGGATTTCGGGTCTAATCCTTAGAGACTCTGGAAACACCATATATTTT. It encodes CASSGRISGLILRDSGNTIYF.

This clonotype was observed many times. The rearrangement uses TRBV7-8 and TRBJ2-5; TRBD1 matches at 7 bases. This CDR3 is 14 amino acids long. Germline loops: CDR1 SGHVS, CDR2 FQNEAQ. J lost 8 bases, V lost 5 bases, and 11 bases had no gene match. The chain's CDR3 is CASSPRITGDTQYF. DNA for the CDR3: TGTGCCAGCAGCCCCCGCATCACAGGGGATACCCAGTACTTC. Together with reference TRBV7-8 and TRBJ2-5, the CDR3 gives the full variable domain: GAGVSQSPRYKVAKRGQDVALRCDPISGHVSLFWYQQALGQGPEFLTYFQNEAQLDKSGLPSDRFFAERPEGSVSTLKIQRTQQEDSAVYLCASSPRITGDTQYFGPGTRLLVL.

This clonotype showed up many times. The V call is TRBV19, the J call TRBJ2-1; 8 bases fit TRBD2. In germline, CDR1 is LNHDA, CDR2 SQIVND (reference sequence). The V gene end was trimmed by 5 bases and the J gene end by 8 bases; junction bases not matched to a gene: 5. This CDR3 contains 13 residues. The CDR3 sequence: CASSLRGGDEQFF. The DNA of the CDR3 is TGTGCCAGTAGTCTCCGGGGGGGAGATGAGCAGTTCTTC.

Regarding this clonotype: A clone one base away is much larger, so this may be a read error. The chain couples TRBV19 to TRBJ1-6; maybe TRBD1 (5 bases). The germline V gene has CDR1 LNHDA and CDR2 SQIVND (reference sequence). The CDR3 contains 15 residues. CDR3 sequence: CASSIAEGNDSPPHF. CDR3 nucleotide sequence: TGTGCCAGTAGTATAGCTGAGGGGAACGATTCACCCCCCCACTTT.

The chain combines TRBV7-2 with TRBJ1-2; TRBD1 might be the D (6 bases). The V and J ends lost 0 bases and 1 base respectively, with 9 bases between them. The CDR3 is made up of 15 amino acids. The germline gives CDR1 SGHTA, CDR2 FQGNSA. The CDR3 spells CASSLATGNNYGYTF. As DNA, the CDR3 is TGTGCCAGCAGCTTAGCTACAGGGAATAACTATGGCTACACCTTC.

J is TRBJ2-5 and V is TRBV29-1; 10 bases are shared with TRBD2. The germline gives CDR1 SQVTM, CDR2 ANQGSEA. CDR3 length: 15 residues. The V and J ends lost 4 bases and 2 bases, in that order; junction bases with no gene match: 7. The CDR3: CSVGSSGRGQETQYF. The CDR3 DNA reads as TGCAGCGTTGGGTCTAGCGGGAGAGGGCAAGAGACCCAGTACTTC. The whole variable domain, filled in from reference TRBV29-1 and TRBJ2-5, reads SAVISQKPSRDICQRGTSLTIQCQVDSQVTMMFWYRQQPGQSLTLIATANQGSEATYESGFVIDKFPISRPNLTFSTLTVSNMSPEDSSIYLCSVGSSGRGQETQYFGPGTRLLVL.

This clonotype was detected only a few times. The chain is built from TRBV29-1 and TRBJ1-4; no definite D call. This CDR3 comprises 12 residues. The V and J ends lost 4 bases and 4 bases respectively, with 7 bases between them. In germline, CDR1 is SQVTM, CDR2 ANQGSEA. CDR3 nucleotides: TGCAGCGTTGGGAAGAGTAATGAAAAACTGTTTTTT. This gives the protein CSVGKSNEKLFF. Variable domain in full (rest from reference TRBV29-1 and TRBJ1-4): SAVISQKPSRDICQRGTSLTIQCQVDSQVTMMFWYRQQPGQSLTLIATANQGSEATYESGFVIDKFPISRPNLTFSTLTVSNMSPEDSSIYLCSVGKSNEKLFFGSGTQLSVL.

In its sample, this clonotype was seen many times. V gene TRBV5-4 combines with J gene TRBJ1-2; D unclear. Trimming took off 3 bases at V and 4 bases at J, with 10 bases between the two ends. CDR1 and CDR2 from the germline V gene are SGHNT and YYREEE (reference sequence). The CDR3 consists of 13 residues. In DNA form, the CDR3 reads TGTGCCAGCAGCTCAACAGATACCTATGGCTACACCTTC. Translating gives CASSSTDTYGYTF.

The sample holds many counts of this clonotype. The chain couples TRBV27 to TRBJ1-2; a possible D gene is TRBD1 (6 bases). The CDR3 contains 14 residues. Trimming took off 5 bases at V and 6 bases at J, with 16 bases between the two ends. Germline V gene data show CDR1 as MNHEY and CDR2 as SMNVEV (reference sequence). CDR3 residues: CASSPGALDHGYTF. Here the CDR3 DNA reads TGTGCCAGCAGTCCGGGGGCCCTGGACCATGGCTACACCTTC.

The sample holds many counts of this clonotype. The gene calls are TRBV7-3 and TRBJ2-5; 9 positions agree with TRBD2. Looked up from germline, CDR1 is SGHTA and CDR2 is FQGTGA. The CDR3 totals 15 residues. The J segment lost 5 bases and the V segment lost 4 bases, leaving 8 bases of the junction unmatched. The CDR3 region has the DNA TGTGCCAGCAGCTCCTCTACGAGCGGGAGGGAGACCCAGTACTTC. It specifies CASSSSTSGRETQYF. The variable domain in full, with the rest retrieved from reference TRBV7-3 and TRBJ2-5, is GAGVSQTPSNKVTEKGKYVELRCDPISGHTALYWYRQSLGQGPEFLIYFQGTGAADDSGLPNDRFFAVRPEGSVSTLKIQRTERGDSAVYLCASSSSTSGRETQYFGPGTRLLVL.

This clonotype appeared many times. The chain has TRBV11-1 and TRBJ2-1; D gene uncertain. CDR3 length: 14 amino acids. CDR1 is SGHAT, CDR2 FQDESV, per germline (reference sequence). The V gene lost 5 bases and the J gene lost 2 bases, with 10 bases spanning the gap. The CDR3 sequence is CASSPPATYNEQFF. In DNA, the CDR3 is TGTGCCAGCAGCCCCCCAGCGACCTACAATGAGCAGTTCTTC.

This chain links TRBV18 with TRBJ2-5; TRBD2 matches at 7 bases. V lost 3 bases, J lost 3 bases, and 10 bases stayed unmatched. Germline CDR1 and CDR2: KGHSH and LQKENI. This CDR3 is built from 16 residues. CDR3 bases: TGTGCCAGCTCACCCTACCCGACTAGCAGAGAAGAGACCCAGTACTTC. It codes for CASSPYPTSREETQYF.

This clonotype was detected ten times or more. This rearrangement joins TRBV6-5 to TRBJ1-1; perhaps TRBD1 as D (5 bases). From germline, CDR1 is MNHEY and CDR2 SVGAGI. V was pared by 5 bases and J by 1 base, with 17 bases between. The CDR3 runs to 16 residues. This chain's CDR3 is CASSLHPLGGNTEAFF. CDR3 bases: TGTGCCAGCAGTCTACACCCCTTGGGGGGGAACACTGAAGCTTTCTTT.